This T cell receptor beta chain appears in the sequencing data of a study of blood T cells in healthy people across ages. Looked up from germline, CDR1 is DFQATT and CDR2 is SNEGSKA (reference sequence). The CDR3 has 15 residues. With 2 bases removed from V and 3 bases from J, the gap between germline ends came to 14 bases. With a J-beta primer mix and a sample-barcoded 5' primer, a second PCR ran about 6 to 11 cycles. TCRdb re-called the 5' RACE reads through MiXCR, storing one row per CDR3 protein. This sample has fewer than 1 million distinct CDR3 sequences, with roughly 44% found just once. The rearrangement links TRBV20-1 to TRBJ2-1, with D tentatively TRBD1 or TRBD2 (6 bases each). The sample taken for sequencing was blood. The TCR was taken from a man in his sixties in good health. The CDR3 region is CSARKRGVGYNEQFF. The DNA for the CDR3 is TGCAGTGCTAGAAAGAGGGGGGTTGGCTACAATGAGCAGTTCTTC.